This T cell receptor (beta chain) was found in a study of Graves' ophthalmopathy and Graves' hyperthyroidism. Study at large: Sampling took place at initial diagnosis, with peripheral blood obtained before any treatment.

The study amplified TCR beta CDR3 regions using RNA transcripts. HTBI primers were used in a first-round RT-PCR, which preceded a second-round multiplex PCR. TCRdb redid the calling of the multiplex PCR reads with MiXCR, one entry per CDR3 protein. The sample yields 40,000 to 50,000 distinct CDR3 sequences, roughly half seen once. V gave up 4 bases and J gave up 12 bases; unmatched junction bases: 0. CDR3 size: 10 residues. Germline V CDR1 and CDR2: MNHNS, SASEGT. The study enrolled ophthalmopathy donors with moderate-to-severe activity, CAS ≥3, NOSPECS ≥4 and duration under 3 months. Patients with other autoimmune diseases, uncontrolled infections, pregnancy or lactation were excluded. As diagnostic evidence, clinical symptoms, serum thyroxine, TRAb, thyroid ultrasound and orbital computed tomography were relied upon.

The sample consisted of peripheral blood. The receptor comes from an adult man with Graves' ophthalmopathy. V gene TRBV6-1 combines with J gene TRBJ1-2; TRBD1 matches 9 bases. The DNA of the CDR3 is TGTGCCAGCAGTGGACAGGGGGACACCTTC. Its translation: CASSGQGDTF.